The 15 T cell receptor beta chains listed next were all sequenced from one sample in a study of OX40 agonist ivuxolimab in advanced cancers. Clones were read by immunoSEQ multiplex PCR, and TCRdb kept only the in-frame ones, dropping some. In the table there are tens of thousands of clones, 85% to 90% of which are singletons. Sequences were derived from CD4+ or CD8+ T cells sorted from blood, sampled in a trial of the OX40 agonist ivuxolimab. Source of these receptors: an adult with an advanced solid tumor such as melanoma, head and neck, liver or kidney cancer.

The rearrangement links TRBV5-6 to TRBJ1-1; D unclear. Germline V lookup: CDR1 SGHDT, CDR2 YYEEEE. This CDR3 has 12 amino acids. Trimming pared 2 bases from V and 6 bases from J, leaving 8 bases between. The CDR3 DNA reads TGTGCCAGCAGCTTTGGGTTTTCTGAAGCTTTCTTT. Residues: CASSFGFSEAFF.

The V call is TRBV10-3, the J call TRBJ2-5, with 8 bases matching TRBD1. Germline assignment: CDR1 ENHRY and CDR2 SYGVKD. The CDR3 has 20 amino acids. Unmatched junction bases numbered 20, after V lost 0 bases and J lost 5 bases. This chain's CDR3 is CAISESRGGWSRGQAETQYF. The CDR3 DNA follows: TGTGCCATCAGTGAGTCGCGCGGTGGGTGGAGTCGGGGACAGGCGGAGACCCAGTACTTC.

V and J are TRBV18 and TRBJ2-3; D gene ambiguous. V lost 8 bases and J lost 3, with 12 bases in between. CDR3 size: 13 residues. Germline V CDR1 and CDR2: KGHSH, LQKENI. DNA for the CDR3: TGTGCCAGCGCAATAACACTGACAGATACGCAGTATTTT. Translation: CASAITLTDTQYF.

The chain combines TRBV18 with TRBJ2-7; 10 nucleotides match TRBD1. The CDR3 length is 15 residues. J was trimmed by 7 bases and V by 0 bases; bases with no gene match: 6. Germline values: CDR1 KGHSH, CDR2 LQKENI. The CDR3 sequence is CASSPPTGGSGEQYF. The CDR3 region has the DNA TGTGCCAGCTCACCACCGACAGGGGGCTCTGGGGAGCAGTACTTC.

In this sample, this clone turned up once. CDR3 region: CASRKPDRENTEAFF. The CDR3 DNA follows: TGTGCCAGCAGGAAACCGGACAGGGAGAACACTGAAGCTTTCTTT. This rearrangement joins TRBV2 to TRBJ1-1; 8 bases are shared with TRBD1. V shed 6 bases, J shed 1 base, and the junction held 7 bases outside the gene matches. The CDR3 spans 15 residues. Per the germline V gene, CDR1 is SNHLY and CDR2 is FYNNEI.

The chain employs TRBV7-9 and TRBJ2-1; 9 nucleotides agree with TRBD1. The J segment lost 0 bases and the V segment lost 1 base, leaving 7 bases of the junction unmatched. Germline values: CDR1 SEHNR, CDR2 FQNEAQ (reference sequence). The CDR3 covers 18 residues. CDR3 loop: CASSLVDRGLSSYNEQFF. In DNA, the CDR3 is TGTGCCAGCAGCTTAGTAGACAGGGGGTTAAGCTCCTACAATGAGCAGTTCTTC.

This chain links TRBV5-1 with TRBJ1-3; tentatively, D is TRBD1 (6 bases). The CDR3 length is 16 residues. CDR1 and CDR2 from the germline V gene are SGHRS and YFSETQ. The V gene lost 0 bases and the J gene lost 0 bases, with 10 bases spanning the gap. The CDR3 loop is CASSLAGRGSGNTIYF. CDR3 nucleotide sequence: TGCGCCAGCAGCTTGGCCGGCAGGGGCTCTGGAAACACCATATATTTT.

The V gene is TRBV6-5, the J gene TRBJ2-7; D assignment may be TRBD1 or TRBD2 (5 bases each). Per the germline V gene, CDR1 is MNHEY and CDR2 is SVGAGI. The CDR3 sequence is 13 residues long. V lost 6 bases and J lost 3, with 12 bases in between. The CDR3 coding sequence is TGTGCCAGCAGCCCGGGACGGAGCTACGAGCAGTACTTC. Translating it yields CASSPGRSYEQYF.

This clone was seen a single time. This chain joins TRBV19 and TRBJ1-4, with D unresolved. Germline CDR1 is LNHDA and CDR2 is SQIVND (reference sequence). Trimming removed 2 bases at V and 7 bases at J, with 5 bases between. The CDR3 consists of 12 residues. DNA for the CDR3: TGTGCCAGTAGTATATACGGTGAAAAACTGTTTTTT. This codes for CASSIYGEKLFF.

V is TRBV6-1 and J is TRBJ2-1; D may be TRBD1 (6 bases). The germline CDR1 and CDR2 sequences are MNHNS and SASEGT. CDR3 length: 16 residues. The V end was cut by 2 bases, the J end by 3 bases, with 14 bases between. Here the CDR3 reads CASSEFETGNYNEQFF. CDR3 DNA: TGTGCCAGCAGTGAATTCGAGACAGGCAACTACAATGAGCAGTTCTTC.

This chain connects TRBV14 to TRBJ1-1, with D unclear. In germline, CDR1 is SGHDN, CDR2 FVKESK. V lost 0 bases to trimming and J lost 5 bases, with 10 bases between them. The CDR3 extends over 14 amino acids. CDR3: CASSQDFGRTEAFF. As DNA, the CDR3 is TGTGCCAGCAGCCAAGATTTTGGTCGTACTGAAGCTTTCTTT.

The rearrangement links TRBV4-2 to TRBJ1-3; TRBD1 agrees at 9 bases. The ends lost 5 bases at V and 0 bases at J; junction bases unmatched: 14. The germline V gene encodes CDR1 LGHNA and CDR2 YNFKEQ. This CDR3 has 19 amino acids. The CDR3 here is CASSEPGTGPLFSGNTIYF. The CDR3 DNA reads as TGTGCCAGCAGCGAACCGGGGACAGGGCCTCTTTTCTCTGGAAACACCATATATTTT.

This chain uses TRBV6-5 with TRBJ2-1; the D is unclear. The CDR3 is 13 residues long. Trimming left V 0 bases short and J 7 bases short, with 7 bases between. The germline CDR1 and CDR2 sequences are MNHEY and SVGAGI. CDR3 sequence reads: CASSYSNLNEQFF. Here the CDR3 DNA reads TGTGCCAGCAGTTACTCGAACCTGAATGAGCAGTTCTTC.

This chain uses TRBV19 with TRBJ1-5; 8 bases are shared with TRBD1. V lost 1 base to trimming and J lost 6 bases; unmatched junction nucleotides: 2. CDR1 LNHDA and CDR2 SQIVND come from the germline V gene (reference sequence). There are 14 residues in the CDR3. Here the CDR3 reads CASSIGQGAQPQHF. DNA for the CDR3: TGTGCCAGTAGTATAGGGCAGGGGGCTCAGCCCCAGCATTTT.

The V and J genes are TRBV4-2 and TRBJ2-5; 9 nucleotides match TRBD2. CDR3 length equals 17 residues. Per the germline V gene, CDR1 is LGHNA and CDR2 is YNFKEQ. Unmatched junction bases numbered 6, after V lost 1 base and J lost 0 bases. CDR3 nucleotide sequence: TGTGCCAGCAGCCAAGGGCTTAGCGGGGGATACCAAGAGACCCAGTACTTC. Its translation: CASSQGLSGGYQETQYF.